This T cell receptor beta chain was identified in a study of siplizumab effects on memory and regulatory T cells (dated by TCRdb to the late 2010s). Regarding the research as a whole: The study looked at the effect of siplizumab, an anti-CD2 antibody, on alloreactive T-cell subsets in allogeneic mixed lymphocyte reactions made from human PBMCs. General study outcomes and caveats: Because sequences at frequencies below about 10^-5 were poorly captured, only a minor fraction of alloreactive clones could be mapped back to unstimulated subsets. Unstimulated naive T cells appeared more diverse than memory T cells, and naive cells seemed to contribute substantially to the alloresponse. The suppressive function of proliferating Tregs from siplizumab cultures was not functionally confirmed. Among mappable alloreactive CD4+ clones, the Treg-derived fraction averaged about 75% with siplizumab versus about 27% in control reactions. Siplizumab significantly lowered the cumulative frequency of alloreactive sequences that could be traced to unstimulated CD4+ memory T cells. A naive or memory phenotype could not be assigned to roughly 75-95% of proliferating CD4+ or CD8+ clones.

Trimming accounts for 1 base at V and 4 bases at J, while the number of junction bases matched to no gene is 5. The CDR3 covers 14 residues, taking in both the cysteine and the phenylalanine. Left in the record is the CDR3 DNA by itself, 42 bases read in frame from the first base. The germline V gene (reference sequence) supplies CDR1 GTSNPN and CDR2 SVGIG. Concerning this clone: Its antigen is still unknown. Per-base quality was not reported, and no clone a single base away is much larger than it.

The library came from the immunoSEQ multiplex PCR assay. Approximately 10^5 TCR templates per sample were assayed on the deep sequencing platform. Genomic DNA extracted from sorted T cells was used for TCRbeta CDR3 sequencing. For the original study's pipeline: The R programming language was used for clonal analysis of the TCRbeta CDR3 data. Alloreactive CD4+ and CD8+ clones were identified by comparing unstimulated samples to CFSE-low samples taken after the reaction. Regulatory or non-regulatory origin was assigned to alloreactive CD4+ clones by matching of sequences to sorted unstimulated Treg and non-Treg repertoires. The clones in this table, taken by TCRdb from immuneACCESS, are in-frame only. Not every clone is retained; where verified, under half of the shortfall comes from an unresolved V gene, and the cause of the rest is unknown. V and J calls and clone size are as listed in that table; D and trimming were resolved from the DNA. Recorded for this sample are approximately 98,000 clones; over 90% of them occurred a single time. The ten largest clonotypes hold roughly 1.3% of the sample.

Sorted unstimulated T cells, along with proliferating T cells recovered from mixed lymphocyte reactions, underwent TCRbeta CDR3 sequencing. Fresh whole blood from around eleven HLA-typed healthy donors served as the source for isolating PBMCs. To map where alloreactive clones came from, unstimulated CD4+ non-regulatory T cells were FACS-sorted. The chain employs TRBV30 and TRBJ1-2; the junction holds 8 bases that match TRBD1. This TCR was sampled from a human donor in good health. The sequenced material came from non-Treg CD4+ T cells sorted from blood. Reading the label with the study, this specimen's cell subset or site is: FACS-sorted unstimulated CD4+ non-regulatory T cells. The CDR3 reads CAWSAPGTGYGYTF. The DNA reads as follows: TGTGCCTGGAGTGCCCCCGGGACAGGCTATGGCTACACCTTC.